This T cell receptor beta chain originates from a study of beta chain features in type 1 diabetes. Findings of the study overall: PCR may have favored shorter templates equally in patients and controls. Within each of all four CD4+ subsets, Type 1 diabetes patients had TCRB CDR3s that were moderately but significantly shorter.

The sequenced template was cDNA made from the entire isolated RNA. The assay was immunoSEQ multiplex PCR, and TCRdb's table has in-frame clones only and misses some. In the table there are 150,000 or so clones, around 63% of which are singletons. Comment on this clone: Its specificity is unknown.

Trimming removed 2 bases at V and 5 bases at J, with 23 bases between. The CDR3 has 18 amino acids. Germline V CDR1 and CDR2: SGDLS, YYNGEE. The chain combines TRBV9 with TRBJ2-1; possible D gene TRBD2, 6 bases. The origin of this receptor is a man between 25 and 39 years old with type 1 diabetes. Sequenced material: naive CD4+ T cells from blood. The CDR3 spells CASSVNSWGDSGHNEQFF. CDR3 sequence (DNA): TGTGCCAGCAGCGTCAATAGCTGGGGGGACTCTGGGCACAATGAGCAGTTCTTC.